The sequence of this T cell receptor beta chain was determined in a study of read filtering for tumor transcriptome and immune sequencing. Turning to the study itself: TCR-mapped reads were about 3.5 to 10.27 million with IR-seq versus about 75 to 1,400 with RNA-seq.

The library was built from roughly 400 ng RNA with molecular barcoded adaptors for alpha/delta and beta/gamma chains. TCRdb reprocessed the reads via MiXCR and lists one record per CDR3 protein. This table has approximately 62,000 distinct CDR3 sequences, roughly a fifth appearing once. Germline V gives CDR1 SGDLS, CDR2 YYNGEE. The CDR3 covers 15 residues. Trimming took 1 base from V and 5 from J, leaving 13 bases between them. The source material was a population of CD138-negative cells sorted from bone marrow. This chain links TRBV9 with TRBJ1-5; D might be TRBD1 (5 bases). The TCR originated in a donor older than 35 with multiple myeloma. The CDR3 region is CASSVTQGEDQPQHF. The CDR3 nucleotides are TGTGCCAGCAGCGTAACCCAGGGCGAGGATCAGCCCCAGCATTTT.